These T cell receptor beta chains were read from a single sample in a study of blood T cells in healthy people across ages. Using its own MiXCR run on the 5' RACE reads, TCRdb lists one record per CDR3 protein. The data contain 1.5 million to 2 million distinct CDR3 sequences, under 30% of them seen just once; the ten biggest clones take up around 7.7%. The sample consisted of blood. The source of these receptors is a woman aged 25 to 45 in good health. The CDR3 runs from the conserved cysteine through the conserved F or W. D genes are given only for firm matches. Size values are once, few and many counts, or a class for expanded clones, and some rows have none.

V,size,D,J,DNA,CDR3
TRBV9,-,-,TRBJ2-1,TGTGCCAGCAGCGGACAGATACAAACGGGTGAGCAGTTCTTC,CASSGQIQTGEQFF
TRBV6-6,few,-,TRBJ2-2,TGTGCCAGCAGCCGAACGGCGGACACCGGGGAGCTGTTTTTT,CASSRTADTGELFF
TRBV7-9,-,-,TRBJ1-1,TGTGCCAGCAGTCAATTCCAGGGAAGTGAAGCTTTCTTT,CASSQFQGSEAFF
TRBV7-3,-,-,TRBJ2-7,TGTGCCAGCAGCTTGGATTTTTCCTACGAGCGATACTTC,CASSLDFSYERYF
TRBV3-1,many,TRBD1,TRBJ2-1,TGTGCCAGCAGCTACACAGGGGTTCGTGAGCAGTTCTTC,CASSYTGVREQFF
TRBV12-3/TRBV12-4,many,-,TRBJ2-5,TGTGCCAGCAGAAACGACATTCAAGAGACCCAGTACTTC,CASRNDIQETQYF
TRBV6-6,once,-,TRBJ2-7,TGTGCCAGCATTTACCGGGCCGCCTCGGACCGAGCCTACGAGCAGTACTTC,CASIYRAASDRAYEQYF
TRBV12-3/TRBV12-4,many,-,TRBJ1-1,TGTGCCAGCAGTTTCACAGGAATGAACACTGAAGCTTTCTTT,CASSFTGMNTEAFF
TRBV6-1,many,-,TRBJ2-5,TGTGCCAGCAGTGAATTCCGAGGGGAGACCCAGTACTTC,CASSEFRGETQYF
TRBV4-1,few,-,TRBJ1-3,TGCGCCAGCAGCCAAGGGAAGGGCTACGTGGAGGACACCATATATTTT,CASSQGKGYVEDTIYF
TRBV7-9,-,-,TRBJ2-7,TGTGCCAGCAGCTTTGTATCGTACGAGCGGTACTTC,CASSFVSYERYF
TRBV10-2,-,TRBD1,TRBJ2-2,TGCGCCAGCAGGCCGGGACAGGGGGTAGGCGGGCTAAGCACCGGGGAGCTGTTTTTT,CASRPGQGVGGLSTGELFF
TRBV18,-,TRBD1,TRBJ2-7,TGTGCCAGCTCTCTCGACAGGGCAGAGGTCGAGCAGTACTTC,CASSLDRAEVEQYF
TRBV5-1,-,-,TRBJ1-1,TGCGCCAGCAGCCCGCCGGGCGCCAGTGCTTTCTTT,CASSPPGASAFF
TRBV12-3/TRBV12-4,-,-,TRBJ1-1,TGTGCCAGCAGTTCCCGGAGTGGGGAAGCTTTCTTT,CASSSRSGEAFF
TRBV27,-,TRBD1,TRBJ2-5,TGTGCCAGCAGTTTAAGCAACAGGGGGCAAGGCAAGCAGTACTTC,CASSLSNRGQGKQYF
TRBV11-2,few,-,TRBJ1-4,TGTGCCAGCAGCTTAACCAGGGTGGAGGGAAAACTGTTTTTT,CASSLTRVEGKLFF
TRBV19,-,-,TRBJ1-1,TGTGCCAGTAGTCGATCAAGGGACACTGAAGCTTTCTTT,CASSRSRDTEAFF
TRBV12-3/TRBV12-4,few,-,TRBJ1-2,TGTGCCAGCAGGATGGCCGCTAACTATGGCTACACCTTC,CASRMAANYGYTF
TRBV2,-,TRBD2,TRBJ2-7,TGTGCCAGCAGGGAAAGACTAGCTAAACCGTTCCGGCAGTACTTC,CASRERLAKPFRQYF
TRBV20-1,-,TRBD2,TRBJ2-1,TGCAGTGCTAGAGATTTGGGACTAAGGACATCGGGTGAGCAGTTCTTC,CSARDLGLRTSGEQFF
TRBV7-9,few,-,TRBJ2-5,TGTGCCAGCAGCTTAGCAGGGATAGGGGACGAGACCCAGTACTTC,CASSLAGIGDETQYF
TRBV5-5,-,TRBD2,TRBJ2-1,TGTGCCAGCAGCTTCCGAGCGGGGGCGGGGGGGCCCGGCAATGAGCAGTTCTTC,CASSFRAGAGGPGNEQFF
TRBV2,-,-,TRBJ2-7,TGTGCCAGCAGTGCTGAGACAAGCTCCTACAATGAGCAGTACTTC,CASSAETSSYNEQYF
TRBV12-3/TRBV12-4,many,-,TRBJ2-1,TGTGCCAGCAACCTCCCAGGGGTAGGGGGGGGCCCCCAGTTCTTC,CASNLPGVGGGPQFF
TRBV2,-,-,TRBJ2-5,TGTGCCAACAACGAGGGACGTGGAGAGACCCAGTACTTC,CANNEGRGETQYF
TRBV24-1,few,-,TRBJ2-3,TGTGCCACCCAGAGGGGGGGAGGCACAGATACGCAGTATTTT,CATQRGGGTDTQYF
TRBV28,few,-,TRBJ2-1,TGTGCCGGCAGTTTAGGCAGCAATGAGCAGTTCTTC,CAGSLGSNEQFF
TRBV7-2,few,-,TRBJ1-5,TGTGCCAGCAGCTTAGCCCACCTCGATCAGCCCCAGCATTTT,CASSLAHLDQPQHF
TRBV11-2,few,-,TRBJ2-5,TGTGCCAGCAGCTTAGCGGGAAGATCAGGAGAGACCCAGTACTTC,CASSLAGRSGETQYF
TRBV29-1,-,-,TRBJ2-5,TGCAGCGTTAGGGGGTCTCTGCCTAGGGAGACCCAGTACTTC,CSVRGSLPRETQYF
TRBV4-1,-,-,TRBJ1-1,TGCGCCAGCAGCCAGGTGTTAAGAGAGAGGGCTGAAGCTTTCTTT,CASSQVLRERAEAFF
TRBV7-2,-,TRBD2,TRBJ2-5,TGTGCCAGCAGCGTTAGACTAGCGGGGCAGACCCAGTACTTC,CASSVRLAGQTQYF
TRBV7-6,few,-,TRBJ2-1,TGTGCCAGCAGCTATTCTTTGGGTCTCAATGAGCGGTTCTTC,CASSYSLGLNERFF
TRBV15,once,TRBD1,TRBJ1-2,TGTGCCGCCAGCAGAGATACGGCAGGGGGTAGCGGCTACACCTTC,CAASRDTAGGSGYTF
TRBV18,-,-,TRBJ1-1,TGTGCCAGCTCACCACAACCACAGGTACTGAGGGATTCTGAAGCTTTCTTT,CASSPQPQVLRDSEAFF
TRBV6-1,-,-,TRBJ2-1,TGTGCCAGCAGTGAACTGGTTACTTCCGTGCAGTTCTTC,CASSELVTSVQFF
TRBV28,-,TRBD1,TRBJ1-1,TGTGCCAGCAGTGCCTTACAGGGGGCAGCTTTCTTT,CASSALQGAAFF
TRBV7-2,few,-,TRBJ1-4,TGTGCCAGCAGCTTAGTAACCGGGGGCGGGGAACTGTTTTTT,CASSLVTGGGELFF
TRBV13,-,-,TRBJ2-1,TGTGCCAGCAGCACAGGGACGACGGCCTGGAATGAGCAGTTCTTC,CASSTGTTAWNEQFF
TRBV7-9,once,-,TRBJ1-1,TGTGCCAGCAGCTTAGCTGGGGCTCAGGACGGAGCTTTCTTT,CASSLAGAQDGAFF
TRBV29-1,-,TRBD1,TRBJ1-2,TGCAGCGGACAGGGGACAGGGGTCGGCTATGGCTACACCTTC,CSGQGTGVGYGYTF
TRBV5-1,-,-,TRBJ2-7,TGCGCCAGCAGCTTGACTGGCGGGACCAACGAGCAGTACTTC,CASSLTGGTNEQYF
TRBV2,many,TRBD2,TRBJ2-7,TGTGCCAGCCAGACTAGCGGCTACGAGCAGTACTTC,CASQTSGYEQYF
TRBV2,-,TRBD1,TRBJ1-6,TGTGCCAGCAAACCGGGACAGGAGGACTATAATTCACCCCTCCACTTT,CASKPGQEDYNSPLHF
TRBV3-1,few,TRBD1,TRBJ2-1,TGTGCCAGCAGCTCTGGACCATGGAAGACAGGGCCGAACAATGAGCAGTTCTTC,CASSSGPWKTGPNNEQFF
TRBV12-3/TRBV12-4,-,TRBD1,TRBJ1-5,TGTGCCAGCAGTCCATTTCTCAGGGGGTTAGGGGATAGCAATCAGCCCCAGCATTTT,CASSPFLRGLGDSNQPQHF
TRBV6-5,-,TRBD2,TRBJ2-2,TGTGCCAGCAACGGGGGGTCAGCGAACACCGGGGAGCTGTTTTTT,CASNGGSANTGELFF
TRBV12-5,few,TRBD1,TRBJ1-2,TGTGCTAGTGGCGGGGAATCTACGGACAGGAACTATGGCTACACCTTC,CASGGESTDRNYGYTF
TRBV30,-,-,TRBJ1-5,TGTGCCTGGAGTCCCCCACGGACATTTAGCAATCAGCCCCAGCATTTT,CAWSPPRTFSNQPQHF
TRBV7-2,many,TRBD2,TRBJ2-1,TGTGCCAGCAGCTTAATGACTAGCGGGGGTAATGAGCAGTTCTTC,CASSLMTSGGNEQFF
TRBV12-3/TRBV12-4,-,-,TRBJ2-1,TGTGCCAGCAGTTTGCCAGGGAGCCGGGCCTACAATGAGCAGTTCTTC,CASSLPGSRAYNEQFF
TRBV4-1,many,TRBD1,TRBJ1-2,TGCGCCAGCAGCCAAGATTTAGGACAGGGCTATGGCTACACCTTC,CASSQDLGQGYGYTF
TRBV2,few,-,TRBJ2-1,TGTGCCAGCAGTGAACGGTCTAGCTCCTACAATGAGCAGTTCTTC,CASSERSSSYNEQFF
TRBV6-1,few,TRBD2,TRBJ2-7,TGTGCCAGCGAGGGGACTAGCGGGAGGATCCACGAGCAGTACTTC,CASEGTSGRIHEQYF
TRBV20-1,few,-,TRBJ1-2,TGCAGTGCTAGAGATCTAGGAAGCTATGGCTACACCTTC,CSARDLGSYGYTF
TRBV5-1,-,-,TRBJ1-1,TGCGCCAGCTCCTTCCGTCCGGGCACTGAAGCTTTCTTT,CASSFRPGTEAFF
TRBV20-1,few,TRBD1,TRBJ1-1,TGCAGTGACCGACGACAGGGTCGGACTGAAGCTTTCTTT,CSDRRQGRTEAFF